The next 19 T cell receptor beta chains were all read from a single sample in a study of neoadjuvant anti-PD-1 for oral cavity cancer. Some clones are missing from TCRdb's copy, which holds only in-frame ones; the method was immunoSEQ multiplex PCR. The table shows roughly 14,000 clones, with about 70% occurring only once. Sequenced material: PBMCs, taken before nivolumab (anti-PD-1) treatment. These receptors came from a person aged 35-79 years with oral cavity squamous cell carcinoma.

This clone was seen a few times. This chain links TRBV10-3 with TRBJ2-1; the D gene could be TRBD1 or TRBD2 (5 bases each). Germline CDR1 and CDR2: ENHRY and SYGVKD. CDR3 length: 13 amino acids. V gave up 8 bases and J gave up 10 bases, with 18 bases separating them. The CDR3 spells CAIGPGPNLEQFF. The CDR3 DNA follows: TGTGCCATCGGACCGGGACCGAATTTGGAGCAGTTCTTC.

This clone appeared a few times. CDR3 in DNA: TGTGCCAGTAGTATGGTTGGGGGGGCCATTCAGCCCCAGCATTTT. Its translation is CASSMVGGAIQPQHF. The chain uses TRBV19 and TRBJ1-5; D is possibly TRBD1 (6 bases). CDR1 and CDR2 (germline): LNHDA, SQIVND (reference sequence). This CDR3 spans 15 amino acids. With 3 bases removed from V and 6 bases from J, the gap between germline ends came to 15 bases.

The chain links TRBV20-1 to TRBJ2-5, with TRBD1 as a possible D gene (5 bases). Germline CDR1 DFQATT, CDR2 SNEGSKA (reference sequence). The V and J ends lost 7 bases and 0 bases respectively, with 6 bases between them. The CDR3 has 11 amino acids. The CDR3 protein is CSGQHQETQYF. CDR3 nucleotides: TGCAGTGGACAGCACCAAGAGACCCAGTACTTC.

The chain is built from TRBV5-1 and TRBJ2-7; D gene uncertain. The CDR3 contains 13 residues. V gave up 2 bases and J gave up 4 bases, with 10 bases separating them. The V gene's germline CDR1 is SGHRS and CDR2 YFSETQ. CDR3 nucleotide sequence: TGCGCCAGCAGCTTTTCCATGGAATACGAGCAGTACTTC. Amino acid sequence: CASSFSMEYEQYF.

The rearrangement joins TRBV7-2 to TRBJ1-1; no definite D call. This CDR3 region has 14 residues. V lost 2 bases, J lost 4 bases, and 11 bases lay in between. Germline V gives CDR1 SGHTA, CDR2 FQGNSA. CDR3 sequence (DNA): TGTGCCAGCAGCTTACAGAATTGGGCCACTGAAGCTTTCTTT. Translating it yields CASSLQNWATEAFF.

This chain uses TRBV2 with TRBJ2-7, with 7 nucleotides matching TRBD1. This CDR3 has 15 residues. The V gene's germline CDR1 is SNHLY and CDR2 FYNNEI. Trimming took 4 bases from V and 2 from J; bases not matched to a gene: 8. CDR3 sequence (DNA): TGTGCCAGCAGTGCAGAGGGGGCCAAAGCCTACGAGCAGTACTTC. Translating gives CASSAEGAKAYEQYF.

CDR3 bases: TGTGCCAGCAGCTTAGGTAGCTCTGGGGCCAACGTCCTGACTTTC. Its protein product is CASSLGSSGANVLTF. This chain connects TRBV11-3 to TRBJ2-6; D gene ambiguous. The V and J ends lost 1 base and 0 bases respectively, with 4 bases between them. This CDR3 spans 15 amino acids. In germline, CDR1 is SGHNT, CDR2 YENEEA.

This clone turned up a few times. This chain joins TRBV27 and TRBJ1-6; D is perhaps TRBD1 (5 bases). V was trimmed by 3 bases and J by 9 bases, leaving 12 bases between them. Germline CDR1 is MNHEY and CDR2 is SMNVEV (reference sequence). This CDR3 has 14 residues. In nucleotides, the CDR3 is TGTGCCAGCAGTTTCGGCAGGGATAGTTCACCCCTCCACTTT. Amino acid sequence: CASSFGRDSSPLHF.

This clone was counted only a few times. This chain's CDR3 is CASSTPGTRDEQFF. The DNA for the CDR3 is TGTGCCAGCAGCACCCCCGGGACTAGGGATGAGCAGTTCTTC. The chain carries TRBV7-9 and TRBJ2-1, with 8 bases that match TRBD2. V was pared by 5 bases and J by 8 bases, with 8 bases of the junction left unmatched. Germline CDR1 reads SEHNR; CDR2 reads FQNEAQ (reference sequence). The length of the CDR3 is 14 residues.

The genes are TRBV29-1 and TRBJ2-3; 7 nucleotides match TRBD2. The J segment lost 4 bases and the V segment lost 4 bases, leaving 2 bases of the junction unmatched. This CDR3 has 12 residues. Germline V gives CDR1 SQVTM, CDR2 ANQGSEA. In nucleotides, the CDR3 is TGCAGCGTTGGACGGGGGGCAGATACGCAGTATTTT. Translating it yields CSVGRGADTQYF.

Only a few counts were recorded for this clone. The chain combines TRBV7-9 with TRBJ1-2; TRBD1 matches at 7 bases. Trimming removed 4 bases from V and 4 bases from J; junction bases left unmatched: 6. In germline, CDR1 is SEHNR, CDR2 FQNEAQ (reference sequence). The CDR3 spans 14 residues. CDR3 DNA sequence: TGTGCCAGCAGCTCACCGGGACAGATCTATGGCTACACCTTC. Protein sequence: CASSSPGQIYGYTF. Full variable domain (remainder filled in from reference TRBV7-9 and TRBJ1-2): DTGVSQNPRHKITKRGQNVTFRCDPISEHNRLYWYRQTLGQGPEFLTYFQNEAQLEKSRLLSDRFSAERPKGSFSTLEIQRTEQGDSAMYLCASSSPGQIYGYTFGSGTRLTVV.

In its sample, this clone was seen a few times. The V gene is TRBV5-4, the J gene TRBJ2-3; D possibly corresponds to TRBD1 (6 bases). Germline-derived CDR1 and CDR2 are SGHNT and YYREEE (reference sequence). The CDR3 runs 14 residues. V lost 2 bases, J lost 2 bases, and 9 bases lay in between. The CDR3 is CASSFGQYTDTQYF. The CDR3 bases are TGTGCCAGCAGCTTCGGACAGTACACAGATACGCAGTATTTT.

This clone occurred a few times. This sequence joins TRBV2 and TRBJ1-1, with D unclear. This CDR3 has 11 amino acids. The germline V gene encodes CDR1 SNHLY and CDR2 FYNNEI. Trimming took 8 bases from V and 6 from J, leaving 10 bases between them. As DNA, the CDR3 is TGTGCCAGCGGTCGAAACCCTGAAGCTTTCTTT. Amino acid sequence: CASGRNPEAFF.

J is TRBJ1-1 and V is TRBV28; D is ambiguous. The germline V and J ends were trimmed by 4 bases and 0 bases, with 15 bases remaining between them. CDR1 and CDR2 from the germline V gene are MDHEN and SYDVKM. This CDR3 has 16 residues. The CDR3 nucleotides read TGTGCCAGCAGTTCCCGTCGGAGAGCATTGAACACTGAAGCTTTCTTT. Translation: CASSSRRRALNTEAFF.

The chain uses TRBV25-1 and TRBJ1-6; a possible D gene is TRBD1 (5 bases). This CDR3 has 15 residues. Trimming pared 4 bases from V and 5 bases from J, leaving 12 bases between. Germline assignment: CDR1 MGHDK and CDR2 SYGVNS. The CDR3 here is CASSATGRNNSPLHF. CDR3 bases: TGTGCCAGCAGTGCAACGGGACGGAATAATTCACCCCTCCACTTT.

The chain carries TRBV7-6 and TRBJ1-4, with a tentative D call TRBD1 (5 bases). The V gene's germline CDR1 is SGHVS and CDR2 FNYEAQ. Trimming removed 5 bases at V and 2 bases at J, with 12 bases between. The CDR3 has 15 residues. CDR3 region: CASSPARGTNEKLFF. The DNA for the CDR3 is TGTGCCAGCAGCCCTGCGAGGGGTACTAATGAAAAACTGTTTTTT.

This clone showed up just a few times. The chain combines TRBV30 with TRBJ1-1; D possibly corresponds to TRBD1 (6 bases). Germline V gives CDR1 GTSNPN, CDR2 SVGIG (reference sequence). The CDR3 is 12 amino acids. The V end lost 8 bases, the J end lost 1 base, and 11 bases lay between the germline ends. This chain's CDR3 is CARGQQNTEAFF. The CDR3 nucleotides are TGTGCCCGGGGACAACAGAACACTGAAGCTTTCTTT. Full variable domain (outside the CDR3, taken from reference TRBV30 and TRBJ1-1): SQTIHQWPATLVQPVGSPLSLECTVEGTSNPNLYWYRQAAGRGLQLLFYSVGIGQISSEVPQNLSASRPQDRQFILSSKKLLLSDSGFYLCARGQQNTEAFFGQGTRLTVV.

The CDR3 loop is CSVEGQGVPNTEAFF. Written as DNA, the CDR3 is TGCAGCGTTGAAGGACAGGGGGTGCCGAACACTGAAGCTTTCTTT. The chain has TRBV29-1 and TRBJ1-1, with 9 bases matching TRBD1. This CDR3 region has 15 residues. Germline assignment: CDR1 SQVTM and CDR2 ANQGSEA. V shed 1 base, J shed 1 base, and the junction held 4 bases outside the gene matches.

V usage is TRBV6-6 and J usage is TRBJ2-1, with D maybe TRBD2 (5 bases). Germline CDR1 reads MNHNY; CDR2 reads SVGAGI (reference sequence). V lost 4 bases and J 7 bases, leaving 17 bases between the germline ends. This CDR3 contains 15 residues. The CDR3 DNA reads TGTGCCAGCAGTTCTGAGGGAGCTCTGGGGAATGAGCAGTTCTTC. This encodes CASSSEGALGNEQFF.